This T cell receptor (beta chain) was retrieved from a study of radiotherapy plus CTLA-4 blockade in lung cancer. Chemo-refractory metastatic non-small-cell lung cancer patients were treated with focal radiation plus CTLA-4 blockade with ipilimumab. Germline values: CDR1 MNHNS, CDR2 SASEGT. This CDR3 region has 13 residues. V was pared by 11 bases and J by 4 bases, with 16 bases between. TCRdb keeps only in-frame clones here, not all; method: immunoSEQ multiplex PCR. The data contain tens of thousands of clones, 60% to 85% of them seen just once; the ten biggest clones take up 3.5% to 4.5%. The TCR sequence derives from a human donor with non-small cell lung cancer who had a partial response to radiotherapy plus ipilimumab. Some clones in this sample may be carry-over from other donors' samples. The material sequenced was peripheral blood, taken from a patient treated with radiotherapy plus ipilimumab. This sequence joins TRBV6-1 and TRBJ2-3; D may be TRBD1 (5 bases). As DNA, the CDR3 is TGTGCCGCAGTGGGGCCCCTCTCAGATACGCAGTATTTT. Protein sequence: CAAVGPLSDTQYF.